This T cell receptor (beta chain) was sequenced during a study of T cell responses to AZD1222 COVID-19 vaccine. Whole-study findings and limits: Sampling that yielded the repertoires occurred only after the peak T cell response. Vaccine-associated CD4 TCRs spanned spike, dominant at 160-218 and 743-854. Targets within unmutated variant regions were reportedly found for nearly half of spike-specific TCRs. Females made up more of the donors, who were largely white British, and clonal diversity may have come out too low.

With regard to this clone: Antigen unknown.

The V gene end was trimmed by 1 base and the J gene end by 4 bases; junction bases not matched to a gene: 3. The CDR3 runs 15 residues. Per the germline V gene, CDR1 is SEHNR and CDR2 is FQNEAQ (reference sequence). TCRdb's copy holds only in-frame clones and misses some; the assay was immunoSEQ multiplex PCR. The sample has 77,000 or so clones; approximately 88% are singletons. V is TRBV7-9 and J is TRBJ2-3, with 9 bases fitting TRBD1. This TCR was recovered from an adult in good health. This sample comprised peripheral blood, obtained on day 0 of AZD1222 vaccination. CDR3 sequence: CASSLGDRAADTQYF. The DNA of the CDR3 is TGTGCCAGCAGCTTAGGGGACAGGGCGGCAGATACGCAGTATTTT. Using reference TRBV7-9 and TRBJ2-3 for the parts outside the CDR3, the full variable domain is DTGVSQNPRHKITKRGQNVTFRCDPISEHNRLYWYRQTLGQGPEFLTYFQNEAQLEKSRLLSDRFSAERPKGSFSTLEIQRTEQGDSAMYLCASSLGDRAADTQYFGPGTRLTVL.